Following are 28 T cell receptor beta chains from one sample sequenced in a study of blood T cell repertoires in COVID-19. Sequencing used immunoSEQ multiplex PCR; TCRdb keeps in-frame clones, though not all of them. This sample yields about 250,000 clones, of which approximately 84% are seen a single time; approximately 8% belongs to the top ten. Sequencing input: peripheral blood. The origin of the receptors is a woman older than 75 with acute or convalescent COVID-19.

This clone was counted a single time. The rearrangement links TRBV4-2 to TRBJ1-4, with 7 bases identical to TRBD1. The J segment lost 4 bases and the V segment lost 0 bases, leaving 11 bases of the junction unmatched. From germline, CDR1 is LGHNA and CDR2 YNFKEQ. The CDR3 sequence is 18 residues long. For the CDR3, the DNA is TGTGCCAGCAGCCAAGATCCAATACGGGGACAGAATAATGAAAAACTGTTTTTT. Its protein product is CASSQDPIRGQNNEKLFF.

This clone occurred many times. This chain connects TRBV12-3 or TRBV12-4 to TRBJ1-1; 8 positions agree with TRBD1. The length of the CDR3 is 13 residues. J was trimmed by 5 bases and V by 6 bases; bases with no gene match: 5. For the CDR3, the DNA is TGTGCCAGCAGCCGTACAGGGGGTACTGAAGCTTTCTTT. It yields the protein CASSRTGGTEAFF.

The gene calls are TRBV4-1 and TRBJ2-7, with 8 bases aligning to TRBD2. Germline V gene sequence: CDR1 MGHRA, CDR2 YSYEKL. The CDR3 extends over 15 amino acids. J lost 5 bases, V lost 4 bases, and 10 bases had no gene match. As DNA, the CDR3 is TGCGCCAGCAGCCCCGTCGGACTAGCCGGGGACGAGCAGTACTTC. It specifies CASSPVGLAGDEQYF.

The gene calls are TRBV3-1 (or the pseudogene TRBV3-2) and TRBJ2-7; D ambiguous. Trimming removed 5 bases from V and 0 bases from J, with 11 bases in between. The CDR3 loop spans 14 amino acids. CDR1 and CDR2 from the germline V gene are LGHDT and YNNKEL (reference sequence). The CDR3 nucleotides are TGTGCCAGCAGCATCGGTGCAGGCTCCTACGAGCAGTACTTC. This encodes CASSIGAGSYEQYF.

The chain links TRBV2 to TRBJ1-4; the D is unclear. V lost 8 bases and J 7 bases, leaving 14 bases between the germline ends. The germline V gene has CDR1 SNHLY and CDR2 FYNNEI. The length of the CDR3 is 13 residues. CDR3 sequence reads: CASGPYPSEKLFF. The CDR3 DNA reads as TGTGCCAGCGGCCCTTATCCTAGTGAAAAACTGTTTTTT. Based on the CDR3 plus reference TRBV2 and TRBJ1-4, the full variable domain is EPEVTQTPSHQVTQMGQEVILRCVPISNHLYFYWYRQILGQKVEFLVSFYNNEISEKSEIFDDQFSVERPDGSNFTLKIRSTKLEDSAMYFCASGPYPSEKLFFGSGTQLSVL.

The chain carries TRBV10-3 and TRBJ1-5, with unresolved D. V was clipped by 11 bases and J by 3 bases, with 14 bases between them. Germline CDR1 is ENHRY and CDR2 is SYGVKD. The CDR3 consists of 13 residues. The CDR3 DNA is TGTGCCGCCGACTGGGGAGACAATCAGCCCCAGCATTTT. Protein sequence: CAADWGDNQPQHF.

A single count supports this clone. The rearrangement links TRBV4-1 to TRBJ1-5, with D maybe TRBD1 (6 bases). Germline V gene lookup returns CDR1 MGHRA and CDR2 YSYEKL. Trimming pared 0 bases from V and 6 bases from J, leaving 12 bases between. This CDR3 contains 15 residues. The CDR3 reads CASSQEGGLGQPQHF. CDR3 bases: TGCGCCAGCAGCCAAGAAGGGGGATTAGGTCAGCCCCAGCATTTT.

This clone was found a few times. The CDR3 here is CASSQENQLDGYTF. CDR3 DNA sequence: TGTGCCAGCAGCCAAGAAAACCAGTTGGATGGCTACACCTTC. V and J are TRBV14 and TRBJ1-2; D not resolved. Trimming removed 0 bases at V and 6 bases at J, with 11 bases between. This CDR3 contains 14 residues. Per germline, CDR1 SGHDN and CDR2 FVKESK.

CDR3: CASSLGAGGPQNIQYF. Here the CDR3 DNA reads TGTGCCAGCAGCTTGGGAGCGGGGGGGCCCCAAAACATTCAGTACTTC. The V and J genes are TRBV5-4 and TRBJ2-4; the match to TRBD2 covers 10 bases. The CDR3 extends over 16 amino acids. Losses at the gene ends were 0 bases for V and 5 bases for J; bases not matched to a gene: 5. Germline CDR1 SGHNT, CDR2 YYREEE (reference sequence).

This clone was observed many times. The V and J genes are TRBV7-3 and TRBJ2-2; TRBD2 is a possible D gene (6 bases). Deletions cut 4 bases from V and 1 base from J, with 13 bases between. Germline V gene data show CDR1 as SGHTA and CDR2 as FQGTGA. The CDR3 extends over 16 amino acids. The CDR3 region is CASSSEGLKNTGELFF. The CDR3 DNA reads TGTGCCAGCAGCTCCGAGGGACTCAAGAACACCGGGGAGCTGTTTTTT.

V and J are TRBV6-5 and TRBJ1-1, with D possibly TRBD1 on 6 matching bases. With 2 bases removed from V and 0 bases from J, the gap between germline ends came to 13 bases. CDR1 MNHEY and CDR2 SVGAGI come from the germline V gene. The CDR3 has 16 amino acids. For the CDR3, the DNA is TGTGCCAGCAGTTACACACGGACAGCCCTGAACACTGAAGCTTTCTTT. Residues: CASSYTRTALNTEAFF.

CDR3 DNA sequence: TGCGCCAGCAGCCGTGCCCGAAAAGGGGAGGGAAGTACCTACGAGCAGTACTTC. Its protein product is CASSRARKGEGSTYEQYF. The rearrangement joins TRBV4-1 to TRBJ2-7, with 7 bases that match TRBD2. The junction had 17 bases not matched to a gene; V was cut back by 4 bases and J by 2 bases. CDR1 MGHRA and CDR2 YSYEKL come from the germline V gene. This CDR3 comprises 18 residues.

The chain carries TRBV10-3 and TRBJ2-1; D is undetermined. Trimming stripped 7 bases from V and 7 bases from J, with 17 bases between. This CDR3 spans 14 amino acids. CDR1 is ENHRY and CDR2 is SYGVKD in the germline V gene. The CDR3 nucleotides read TGTGCCATCAAATGGAGCGAGAGTGGTAATGAGCAGTTCTTC. It yields the protein CAIKWSESGNEQFF.

This clone was recorded only once. The chain has TRBV3-1 (or the pseudogene TRBV3-2) and TRBJ1-5, with D perhaps matching TRBD1 (5 bases). The CDR3 runs 16 residues. Trimming removed 0 bases at V and 0 bases at J, with 9 bases between. CDR1 and CDR2 (germline): LGHDT, YNNKEL (reference sequence). The chain's CDR3 is CASSQEGQGSNQPQHF. In DNA form, the CDR3 reads TGTGCCAGCAGCCAAGAAGGGCAGGGTAGCAATCAGCCCCAGCATTTT.

This sequence joins TRBV28 and TRBJ1-4; no clear D gene. Germline assignment: CDR1 MDHEN and CDR2 SYDVKM. The CDR3 covers 13 residues. The V and J ends lost 3 bases and 7 bases respectively, with 9 bases between them. Written as DNA, the CDR3 is TGTGCCAGCAGTTTCTGGCAGTCTGAAAAACTGTTTTTT. Protein: CASSFWQSEKLFF. The entire variable domain, with the rest obtained from reference TRBV28 and TRBJ1-4, is as follows: DVKVTQSSRYLVKRTGEKVFLECVQDMDHENMFWYRQDPGLGLRLIYFSYDVKMKEKGDIPEGYSVSREKKERFSLILESASTNQTSMYLCASSFWQSEKLFFGSGTQLSVL.

The chain employs TRBV15 and TRBJ1-2; tentatively, D is TRBD1 (6 bases). The CDR3 is made up of 13 amino acids. The V end was cut by 10 bases, the J end by 5 bases, with 17 bases between. Germline loops: CDR1 LNHNV, CDR2 YYDKDF (reference sequence). In DNA, the CDR3 is TGTGCCAAGCCGATACAGGGTCGGTATGGCTACACCTTC. Translation: CAKPIQGRYGYTF.

This rearrangement joins TRBV2 to TRBJ2-5; D gene unclear. Germline V lookup: CDR1 SNHLY, CDR2 FYNNEI. This CDR3 is built from 13 residues. Trimming removed 2 bases from V and 3 bases from J, with 7 bases in between. For the CDR3, the DNA is TGTGCCAGCAGTGAAAGAATAGAAGAGACCCAGTACTTC. This gives the protein CASSERIEETQYF. Combining the CDR3 with reference TRBV2 and TRBJ2-5 gives the whole variable domain EPEVTQTPSHQVTQMGQEVILRCVPISNHLYFYWYRQILGQKVEFLVSFYNNEISEKSEIFDDQFSVERPDGSNFTLKIRSTKLEDSAMYFCASSERIEETQYFGPGTRLLVL.

The chain's CDR3 is CSARIETEAFF. CDR3 bases: TGCAGCGCCCGAATTGAGACTGAAGCTTTCTTT. The chain recombines TRBV20-1 with TRBJ1-1; no reliable D call. CDR1 and CDR2 (germline): DFQATT, SNEGSKA (reference sequence). The CDR3 contains 11 residues.

V gene TRBV6-2 or TRBV6-3 combines with J gene TRBJ2-2; D remains ambiguous. V lost 5 bases and J 8 bases, leaving 6 bases between the germline ends. This CDR3 has 11 amino acids. In germline, CDR1 is MNHEY, CDR2 SVGEGT. CDR3 sequence reads: CASSVIGELFF. As DNA, the CDR3 is TGTGCCAGCAGTGTTATAGGGGAGCTGTTTTTT.

This chain joins TRBV18 and TRBJ2-5; a possible D gene is TRBD1 (7 bases). The CDR3 runs 14 residues. Germline V gene lookup returns CDR1 KGHSH and CDR2 LQKENI. Trimming stripped 4 bases from V and 5 bases from J, with 14 bases between. CDR3 amino acids: CASSQGGTAETQYF. CDR3 coding DNA: TGTGCCAGCTCACAGGGCGGGACAGCCGAGACCCAGTACTTC.

The chain combines TRBV5-4 with TRBJ1-1; D gene unclear. Germline V lookup: CDR1 SGHNT, CDR2 YYREEE (reference sequence). This CDR3 spans 14 amino acids. Trimming removed 0 bases at V and 6 bases at J, with 12 bases between. CDR3 sequence reads: CASSLDGGIAEAFF. In nucleotides, the CDR3 is TGTGCCAGCAGCTTGGACGGAGGGATCGCTGAAGCTTTCTTT.

This clone has a single count. The genes are TRBV7-2 and TRBJ2-3; 10 positions match TRBD2. Germline V CDR1 and CDR2: SGHTA, FQGNSA. The CDR3 length is 15 residues. V shed 5 bases, J shed 3 bases, and the junction held 5 bases outside the gene matches. The CDR3 coding sequence is TGTGCCAGCAGCAACAGCGGGGGGGATACAGATACGCAGTATTTT. As protein: CASSNSGGDTDTQYF.

The chain employs TRBV4-2 and TRBJ2-3; 10 bases agree with TRBD2. V shed 0 bases and J 2 bases; nucleotides not matched to a gene: 2. This CDR3 is 16 amino acids long. CDR1 and CDR2 from the germline V gene are LGHNA and YNFKEQ. Here the CDR3 reads CASSQDTSGITDTQYF. The DNA of the CDR3 is TGTGCCAGCAGCCAAGATACTAGCGGGATCACAGATACGCAGTATTTT.

The V and J genes are TRBV10-3 and TRBJ1-5, with D hard to call. V was shortened by 10 bases and J by 1 base, with 14 bases between the two germline ends. This CDR3 comprises 14 residues. Looked up from germline, CDR1 is ENHRY and CDR2 is SYGVKD. CDR3 nucleotides: TGTGCCAGTCGAGAAGCCGCAAGCAATCAGCCCCAGCATTTT. Residues: CASREAASNQPQHF.

The chain combines TRBV30 with TRBJ1-2, with D possibly being TRBD1 (5 bases). The V gene lost 5 bases and the J gene lost 3 bases, with 10 bases spanning the gap. The CDR3 loop spans 12 amino acids. CDR1 is GTSNPN and CDR2 is SVGIG in the germline V gene (reference sequence). CDR3 loop: CAWADSYYGYTF. The CDR3 nucleotides read TGTGCCTGGGCCGACAGCTACTATGGCTACACCTTC.

This clone was picked up a small number of times. J is TRBJ2-7 and V is TRBV3-1 (or the pseudogene TRBV3-2); perhaps TRBD1 as D (6 bases). The CDR3 length is 15 residues. The germline CDR1 and CDR2 sequences are LGHDT and YNNKEL (reference sequence). V lost 4 bases to trimming and J lost 0 bases, with 13 bases between them. The CDR3 spells CASSLSQGYSYEQYF. The CDR3 DNA follows: TGTGCCAGCAGCCTATCACAGGGATACTCCTACGAGCAGTACTTC.

V is TRBV7-2 and J is TRBJ2-7; 7 bases line up with TRBD2. CDR3 size: 14 residues. Germline lookup yields CDR1 SGHTA and CDR2 FQGNSA. J gave up 3 bases and V 5 bases, and 7 bases lay outside the gene matches. CDR3 nucleotides: TGTGCCAGCAGCCCGCGCGGGGGTTTCTACGAGCAGTACTTC. It encodes CASSPRGGFYEQYF.

The V call is TRBV19, the J call TRBJ1-4, with a weak D call TRBD1 (5 bases). The CDR3 extends over 15 amino acids. V gave up 2 bases and J gave up 8 bases, with 15 bases separating them. The V gene's germline CDR1 is LNHDA and CDR2 SQIVND (reference sequence). The DNA for the CDR3 is TGTGCCAGTAGTATAATTACAGGACCTGAAGAAAAACTGTTTTTT. Translating gives CASSIITGPEEKLFF.